A selection of T cell receptor beta chains follows, all from one sample in a study of blood T cells in healthy people across ages. TCRdb redid the calling of the 5' RACE reads with MiXCR, one entry per CDR3 protein. The sample has about 650,000 distinct CDR3 sequences; approximately 31% are singletons. The specimen sequenced was blood. These receptor sequences come from a woman aged 80 or older in good health. Each CDR3 is given with its conserved first and last residue. The D gene is left open where the match is weak. Some rows have no size entry. The others give once, few or many, or a class for an expanded clone.

V: TRBV7-9
length: 13
D: .
size: .
J: TRBJ1-5
DNA: TGTGCCAGCAGCTCCCCGGGGAATCAGCCCCAGCATTTT
CDR3: CASSSPGNQPQHF

V: TRBV3-1
length: 12
D: .
size: many
J: TRBJ2-1
DNA: TGTGCCAGCAGCCAGTTTTACAATGAGCAGTTCTTC
CDR3: CASSQFYNEQFF

V: TRBV12-3/TRBV12-4
length: 12
D: .
size: .
J: TRBJ1-1
DNA: TGTGCCAGCAGTTTGGGGGGGCGAAGAGCTTTCTTT
CDR3: CASSLGGRRAFF

V: TRBV4-3
length: 15
D: .
size: .
J: TRBJ1-6
DNA: TGCGCCAGCAGCCAGTACCGGGACGGGAATTCACCCCTCCACTTT
CDR3: CASSQYRDGNSPLHF

V: TRBV6-2/TRBV6-3
length: 13
D: .
size: many
J: TRBJ2-1
DNA: TGTGCCAGCAACTTGGACAACGTCAATGAGCAGTTCTTC
CDR3: CASNLDNVNEQFF

V: TRBV20-1
length: 14
D: .
size: many
J: TRBJ2-7
DNA: TGCAGTGCTAGAGACGGCACAGGTCCCTACGAGCAGTACTTC
CDR3: CSARDGTGPYEQYF

V: TRBV19
length: 16
D: TRBD2
size: .
J: TRBJ2-3
DNA: TGTGCCAGTAGTATGGGGGAGGGGAAGGGCTTCGATACGCAGTATTTT
CDR3: CASSMGEGKGFDTQYF

V: TRBV6-2/TRBV6-3
length: 16
D: .
size: .
J: TRBJ2-1
DNA: TGTGCCAGCAGTGGACTTAGTGGGGACGGGTACAATGAGCAGTTCTTC
CDR3: CASSGLSGDGYNEQFF

V: TRBV5-6
length: 18
D: .
size: .
J: TRBJ1-4
DNA: TGTGCCAGCAGCTTTTATTCGAGTGGTCGAGGCCTCGGCGAAAAACTGTTTTTT
CDR3: CASSFYSSGRGLGEKLFF

V: TRBV20-1
length: 14
D: .
size: .
J: TRBJ2-2
DNA: TGCAGTGCTAGAGACGTAGGGGGACTCGGTGAGCTGTTTTTT
CDR3: CSARDVGGLGELFF

V: TRBV3-1
length: 15
D: .
size: .
J: TRBJ1-1
DNA: TGTGCCAGCAGCCAAGAGGGTAGGGGGGTGGCTGAAGCTTTCTTT
CDR3: CASSQEGRGVAEAFF

V: TRBV2
length: 12
D: .
size: many
J: TRBJ1-5
DNA: TGTGCCAGCAGGTCCGGGAATCAGCCCCAGCATTTT
CDR3: CASRSGNQPQHF

V: TRBV2
length: 16
D: .
size: .
J: TRBJ2-1
DNA: TGTGCCAGCAGTGGGGGGATGGGCTACTCAAACAATGAGCAGTTCTTC
CDR3: CASSGGMGYSNNEQFF

V: TRBV2
length: 16
D: TRBD2
size: many
J: TRBJ2-5
DNA: TGTGCCAGCAGTGACAGTCGGACTAGCGGGCCAGAGACCCAGTACTTC
CDR3: CASSDSRTSGPETQYF

V: TRBV4-1
length: 15
D: .
size: many
J: TRBJ2-1
DNA: TGCGCCAGCAGCCAAGGGGGGATCTCCTACAATGAGCAGTTCTTC
CDR3: CASSQGGISYNEQFF

V: TRBV20-1
length: 13
D: .
size: .
J: TRBJ1-1
DNA: TGCAGTGCCCGAGGGGGGGCGGGTACTGAAGCTTTCTTT
CDR3: CSARGGAGTEAFF

V: TRBV7-2
length: 15
D: .
size: many
J: TRBJ2-1
DNA: TGTGCCAGCAGCTTAGGGCGGGGGACAGCCCTTGAGCAGTTCTTC
CDR3: CASSLGRGTALEQFF

V: TRBV7-2
length: 17
D: TRBD2
size: .
J: TRBJ2-3
DNA: TGTGCCAGCACCTTGGTCGCTCCCGGGAGGGGCACAGATACGCAGTATTTT
CDR3: CASTLVAPGRGTDTQYF

V: TRBV7-9
length: 14
D: .
size: few
J: TRBJ1-1
DNA: TGTGCCAGCAGCTTCTCTTTGAGTGGCACTGAAGCTTTCTTT
CDR3: CASSFSLSGTEAFF

V: TRBV12-3/TRBV12-4
length: 11
D: .
size: .
J: TRBJ2-7
DNA: TGTGCCAGCAGTTTGTTAGAAGAGCAGTACTTC
CDR3: CASSLLEEQYF

V: TRBV12-3/TRBV12-4
length: 13
D: .
size: many
J: TRBJ2-5
DNA: TGTGCCAGCAGTTTGTCGAGAGGCAAGACCCAGTACTTC
CDR3: CASSLSRGKTQYF

V: TRBV30
length: 14
D: .
size: few
J: TRBJ2-5
DNA: TGTGCCTGGAGTTCTCCGACCTTGAAAGAGACCCAGTACTTC
CDR3: CAWSSPTLKETQYF

V: TRBV6-1
length: 18
D: TRBD2
size: many
J: TRBJ2-7
DNA: TGTGCCAGCAGGACCATACTAGCGGGGGGGCCGCTTAACAACGAGCAGTACTTC
CDR3: CASRTILAGGPLNNEQYF

V: TRBV2
length: 14
D: .
size: few
J: TRBJ1-1
DNA: TGTGCCAGCAGCAGGGGACTATCAAACACTGAAGCTTTCTTT
CDR3: CASSRGLSNTEAFF

V: TRBV6-5
length: 15
D: .
size: many
J: TRBJ2-7
DNA: TGTGCCAGCAGAAGACAGCACCGAGGGTCCTACGAGCAGTACTTC
CDR3: CASRRQHRGSYEQYF

V: TRBV5-6
length: 14
D: .
size: .
J: TRBJ2-3
DNA: TGTGCCAGCAGCCGGGGAAGAGGTGCAGATACGCAGTATTTT
CDR3: CASSRGRGADTQYF

V: TRBV5-1
length: 11
D: .
size: many
J: TRBJ2-6
DNA: TGCGCCAGCAGTGGGGACGGGATCCTGACTTTC
CDR3: CASSGDGILTF

V: TRBV20-1
length: 12
D: .
size: .
J: TRBJ2-7
DNA: TGCAGTACTAGGGACCGCAGGCCCGAGCAGTACTTC
CDR3: CSTRDRRPEQYF

V: TRBV7-8
length: 18
D: .
size: many
J: TRBJ2-1
DNA: TGTGCCAGCAGCTTAAAGGCCGGGACAAGGAGCTCCTACAATGAGCAGTTCTTC
CDR3: CASSLKAGTRSSYNEQFF

V: TRBV7-9
length: 15
D: TRBD1
size: many
J: TRBJ2-5
DNA: TGTGCCAGCAGCCTTTGGACAGGGCGGCAAGAGACCCAGTACTTC
CDR3: CASSLWTGRQETQYF

V: TRBV12-3/TRBV12-4
length: 16
D: .
size: many
J: TRBJ1-2
DNA: TGTGCCAGCAGTGTTTGGACGGCCGTTTCTAACTATGGCTACACCTTC
CDR3: CASSVWTAVSNYGYTF

V: TRBV28
length: 12
D: .
size: many
J: TRBJ2-7
DNA: TGTGCCAGCAGGGTTAGCTCCTACGAGCAGTACTTC
CDR3: CASRVSSYEQYF

V: TRBV10-3
length: 14
D: .
size: many
J: TRBJ1-2
DNA: TGTGCCATCAGTGGATCCAAGAGGACAGAAGGCTACACCTTC
CDR3: CAISGSKRTEGYTF

V: TRBV20-1
length: 12
D: .
size: many
J: TRBJ2-1
DNA: TGCAGTGCTAGAGACGGGCCCGGTGAGCAGTTCTTC
CDR3: CSARDGPGEQFF

V: TRBV20-1
length: 19
D: TRBD2
size: many
J: TRBJ2-4
DNA: TGCAGTGCTAGAGTCCCGGGACTAGCGGGGGGGGTAGCCAAAAACATTCAGTACTTC
CDR3: CSARVPGLAGGVAKNIQYF

V: TRBV4-1
length: 15
D: TRBD2
size: .
J: TRBJ2-7
DNA: TGCGCCAGCAGTTCCCCACTAGCGGGGGTGTACGAGCAGTACTTC
CDR3: CASSSPLAGVYEQYF

V: TRBV7-7
length: 14
D: .
size: .
J: TRBJ2-5
DNA: TGTGCCAGCAGCCCAAGGGCCTTCCAAGAGACCCAGTACTTC
CDR3: CASSPRAFQETQYF

V: TRBV7-8
length: 13
D: .
size: few
J: TRBJ1-2
DNA: TGTGCCAGCAGCTTAGCGACCGGGAGTGGCTACACCTTC
CDR3: CASSLATGSGYTF

V: TRBV30
length: 15
D: TRBD1
size: .
J: TRBJ2-7
DNA: TGTGCCTGGAGTGTTGGGACAGAGAGCCTCGGCGAGCAGTACTTC
CDR3: CAWSVGTESLGEQYF

V: TRBV15
length: 13
D: TRBD1
size: few
J: TRBJ2-7
DNA: TGTGCCACCAGCCCGACAGGGCCCTACGAGCAGTACTTC
CDR3: CATSPTGPYEQYF

V: TRBV5-4
length: 15
D: .
size: many
J: TRBJ2-3
DNA: TGTGCCAGCAACAGACAGGATGGTCGCACAGATACGCAGTATTTT
CDR3: CASNRQDGRTDTQYF

V: TRBV4-1
length: 13
D: .
size: .
J: TRBJ1-4
DNA: TGCGCCAGCAGCCAGCCCCCAGTCGGGTTACTGTTTTTT
CDR3: CASSQPPVGLLFF

V: TRBV5-6
length: 15
D: .
size: many
J: TRBJ2-3
DNA: TGTGCCAGCCGAGAGACGGGGGCTAGCACAGATACGCAGTATTTT
CDR3: CASRETGASTDTQYF

V: TRBV10-3
length: 11
D: .
size: many
J: TRBJ2-3
DNA: TGTGCCATCAGGAACACAGATACGCAGTATTTT
CDR3: CAIRNTDTQYF

V: TRBV20-1
length: 9
D: .
size: many
J: TRBJ2-3
DNA: TGCAGAGTCGGGTATACGCAGTATTTT
CDR3: CRVGYTQYF

V: TRBV15
length: 13
D: .
size: .
J: TRBJ2-5
DNA: TGTACCACCAGCAGAGATCTGGGGGAGACCCAGTACTTC
CDR3: CTTSRDLGETQYF

V: TRBV9
length: 14
D: .
size: many
J: TRBJ2-3
DNA: TGTGCCAGCAGCGTAGGAATTCCCACAGATACGCAGTATTTT
CDR3: CASSVGIPTDTQYF

V: TRBV12-3/TRBV12-4
length: 14
D: .
size: .
J: TRBJ2-6
DNA: TGTGCCAGCGGCCACTACTCTGGGGCCAACGTCCTGACTTTC
CDR3: CASGHYSGANVLTF

V: TRBV21-1
length: 16
D: .
size: .
J: TRBJ1-1
DNA: TGTGCCAGCAGCAAAGAGGTCAGGGGAAGATGCACTGAAGCTTTCTTT
CDR3: CASSKEVRGRCTEAFF

V: TRBV4-3
length: 19
D: TRBD2
size: many
J: TRBJ2-3
DNA: TGCGCCAGCAGCCAAGAATTACCAGCGGGGGGTCCGATTGGCGATACGCAGTATTTT
CDR3: CASSQELPAGGPIGDTQYF

V: TRBV18
length: 14
D: TRBD1
size: few
J: TRBJ1-5
DNA: TGTGCCAGCTCACCAGACAGGGGTGGCCAGCCCCAGCATTTT
CDR3: CASSPDRGGQPQHF

V: TRBV5-1
length: 18
D: .
size: .
J: TRBJ1-1
DNA: TGCGCCAGCAGCTTGGCCGGGAGGGCAAACAGAGTAAACACTGAAGCTTTCTTT
CDR3: CASSLAGRANRVNTEAFF

V: TRBV9
length: 17
D: TRBD1
size: many
J: TRBJ2-1
DNA: TGTGCCAGCAGCGCCTCGACAGGGGAGTTAGGGCACAATGAGCAGTTCTTC
CDR3: CASSASTGELGHNEQFF

V: TRBV19
length: 15
D: .
size: few
J: TRBJ2-6
DNA: TGTGCCAGTAGCTATCAGGGTACTGGGGCCAACGTCCTGACTTTC
CDR3: CASSYQGTGANVLTF

V: TRBV7-9
length: 15
D: .
size: many
J: TRBJ2-1
DNA: TGTGCCAGCCGGTTGGCGCAGGGATCCTACAATGAGCAGTTCTTC
CDR3: CASRLAQGSYNEQFF

V: TRBV11-2
length: 15
D: .
size: .
J: TRBJ2-7
DNA: TGTGCCAGCAGCCAATACACCGGGACGTACTACGAGCAGTACTTC
CDR3: CASSQYTGTYYEQYF